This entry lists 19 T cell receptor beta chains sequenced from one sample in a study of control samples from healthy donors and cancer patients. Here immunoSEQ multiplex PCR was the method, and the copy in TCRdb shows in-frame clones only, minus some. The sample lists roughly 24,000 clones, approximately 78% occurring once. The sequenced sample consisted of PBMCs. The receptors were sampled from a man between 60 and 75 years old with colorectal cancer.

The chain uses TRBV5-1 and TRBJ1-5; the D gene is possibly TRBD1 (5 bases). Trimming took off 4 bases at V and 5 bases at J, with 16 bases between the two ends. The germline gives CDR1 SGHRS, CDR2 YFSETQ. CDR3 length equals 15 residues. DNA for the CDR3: TGCGCCAGCAGCCCTGGTGGCAGGGAAGATCAGCCCCAGCATTTT. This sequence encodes CASSPGGREDQPQHF.

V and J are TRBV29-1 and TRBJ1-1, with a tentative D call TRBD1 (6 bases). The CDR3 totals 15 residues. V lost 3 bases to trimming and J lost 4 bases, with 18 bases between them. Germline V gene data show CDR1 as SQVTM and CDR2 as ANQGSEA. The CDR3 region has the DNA TGCAGCGTTGATCGGGGGGCCCGAGGCGGCACTGAAGCTTTCTTT. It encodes CSVDRGARGGTEAFF.

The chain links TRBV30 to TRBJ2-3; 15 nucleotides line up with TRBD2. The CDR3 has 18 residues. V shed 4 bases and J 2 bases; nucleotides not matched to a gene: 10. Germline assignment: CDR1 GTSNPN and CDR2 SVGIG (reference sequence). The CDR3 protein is CAWTIGGLAGGPTDTQYF. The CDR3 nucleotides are TGTGCCTGGACCATTGGGGGACTAGCGGGGGGTCCCACAGATACGCAGTATTTT. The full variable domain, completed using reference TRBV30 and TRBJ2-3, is SQTIHQWPATLVQPVGSPLSLECTVEGTSNPNLYWYRQAAGRGLQLLFYSVGIGQISSEVPQNLSASRPQDRQFILSSKKLLLSDSGFYLCAWTIGGLAGGPTDTQYFGPGTRLTVL.

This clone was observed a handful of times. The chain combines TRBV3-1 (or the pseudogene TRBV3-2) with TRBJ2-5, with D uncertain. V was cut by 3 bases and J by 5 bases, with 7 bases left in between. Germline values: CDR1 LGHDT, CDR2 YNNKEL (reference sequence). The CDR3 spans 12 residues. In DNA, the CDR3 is TGTGCCAGCAGCCATTTGGAGGAGACCCAGTACTTC. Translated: CASSHLEETQYF.

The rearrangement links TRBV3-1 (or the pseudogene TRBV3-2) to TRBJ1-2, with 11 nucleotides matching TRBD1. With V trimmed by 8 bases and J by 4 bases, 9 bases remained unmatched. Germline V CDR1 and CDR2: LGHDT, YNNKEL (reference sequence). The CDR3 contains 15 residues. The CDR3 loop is CASSTGQGEGYGYTF. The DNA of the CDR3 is TGTGCCAGCTCGACGGGACAGGGGGAAGGCTATGGCTACACCTTC.

CDR3 protein: CASSLVLAPGTQYF. CDR3 nucleotide sequence: TGTGCCAGCAGCTTAGTCCTAGCCCCAGGGACCCAGTACTTC. This chain uses TRBV7-9 with TRBJ2-5; a weak D match, TRBD2 (5 bases). This CDR3 has 14 amino acids. Germline-derived CDR1 and CDR2 are SEHNR and FQNEAQ (reference sequence). V shed 1 base and J shed 7 bases, with 13 bases lying between them.

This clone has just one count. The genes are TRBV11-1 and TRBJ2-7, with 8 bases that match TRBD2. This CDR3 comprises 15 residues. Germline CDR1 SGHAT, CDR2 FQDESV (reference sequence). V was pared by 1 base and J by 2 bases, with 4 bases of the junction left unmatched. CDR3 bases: TGTGCCAGCAGCTTAGTAGCGGGGTCTCCCTACGAGCAGTACTTC. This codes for CASSLVAGSPYEQYF.

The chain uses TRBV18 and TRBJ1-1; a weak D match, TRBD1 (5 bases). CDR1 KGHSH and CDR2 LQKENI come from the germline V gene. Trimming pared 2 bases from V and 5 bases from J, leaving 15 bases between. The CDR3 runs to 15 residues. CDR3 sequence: CASSPGPGSGTEAFF. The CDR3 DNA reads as TGTGCCAGCTCACCAGGCCCGGGGTCAGGGACTGAAGCTTTCTTT.

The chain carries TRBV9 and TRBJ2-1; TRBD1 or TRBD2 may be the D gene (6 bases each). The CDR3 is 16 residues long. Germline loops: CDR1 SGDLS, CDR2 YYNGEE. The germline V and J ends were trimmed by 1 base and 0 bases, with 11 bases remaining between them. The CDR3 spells CASSVIKGGSYNEQFF. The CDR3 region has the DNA TGTGCCAGCAGCGTAATTAAGGGGGGCTCCTACAATGAGCAGTTCTTC.

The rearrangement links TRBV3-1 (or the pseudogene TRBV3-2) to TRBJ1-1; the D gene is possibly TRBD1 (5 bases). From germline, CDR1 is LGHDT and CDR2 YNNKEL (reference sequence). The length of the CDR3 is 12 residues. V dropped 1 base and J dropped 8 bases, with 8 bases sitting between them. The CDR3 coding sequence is TGTGCCAGCAGCCAAGGAAGGGGAGAAGCTTTCTTT. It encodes CASSQGRGEAFF.

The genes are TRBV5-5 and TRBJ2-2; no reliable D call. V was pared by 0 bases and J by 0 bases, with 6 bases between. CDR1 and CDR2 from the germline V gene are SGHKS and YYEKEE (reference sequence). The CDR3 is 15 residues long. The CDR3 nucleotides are TGTGCCAGCAGCTTGGAGCTTCCGAACACCGGGGAGCTGTTTTTT. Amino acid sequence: CASSLELPNTGELFF.

CDR3 region: CASSRILQGARESTGELFF. In DNA form, the CDR3 reads TGCGCCAGCAGCCGTATACTTCAGGGGGCGCGTGAAAGCACCGGGGAGCTGTTTTTT. This rearrangement joins TRBV4-1 to TRBJ2-2; 8 positions match TRBD1. CDR1 and CDR2 from the germline V gene are MGHRA and YSYEKL. The CDR3 contains 19 residues. Trimming at V came to 4 bases and at J to 4 bases, leaving 17 bases not matched to a gene.

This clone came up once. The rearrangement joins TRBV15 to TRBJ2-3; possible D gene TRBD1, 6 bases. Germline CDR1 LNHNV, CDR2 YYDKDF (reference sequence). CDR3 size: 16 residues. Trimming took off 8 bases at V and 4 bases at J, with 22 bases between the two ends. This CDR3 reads CATCQGLSSTSDTQYF. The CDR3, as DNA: TGTGCCACCTGCCAGGGGCTATCAAGTACTTCAGATACGCAGTATTTT.

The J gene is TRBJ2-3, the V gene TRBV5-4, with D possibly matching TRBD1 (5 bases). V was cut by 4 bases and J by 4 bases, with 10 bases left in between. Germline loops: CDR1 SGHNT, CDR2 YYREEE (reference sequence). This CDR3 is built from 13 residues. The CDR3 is CASSTQGADTQYF. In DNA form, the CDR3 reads TGTGCCAGCAGCACCCAAGGGGCAGATACGCAGTATTTT.

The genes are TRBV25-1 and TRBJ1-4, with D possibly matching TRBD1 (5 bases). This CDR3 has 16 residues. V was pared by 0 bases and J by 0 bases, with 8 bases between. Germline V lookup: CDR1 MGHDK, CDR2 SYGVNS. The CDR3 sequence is CASSEYGGTTNEKLFF. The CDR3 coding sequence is TGTGCCAGCAGTGAATATGGGGGGACAACTAATGAAAAACTGTTTTTT.

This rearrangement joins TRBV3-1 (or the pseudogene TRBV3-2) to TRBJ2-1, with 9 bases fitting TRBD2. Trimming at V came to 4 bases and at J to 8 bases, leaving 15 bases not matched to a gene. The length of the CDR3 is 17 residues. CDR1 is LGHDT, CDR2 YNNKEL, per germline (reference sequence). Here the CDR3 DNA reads TGTGCCAGCAGCCCTCCTTTTGCGGGGGGGCTGGGATATGAGCAGTTCTTC. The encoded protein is CASSPPFAGGLGYEQFF.

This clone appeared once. The chain's CDR3 is CASSVGQGAGELFF. In DNA, the CDR3 is TGTGCCAGCAGCGTAGGACAGGGGGCCGGGGAGCTGTTTTTT. The chain recombines TRBV9 with TRBJ2-2, with 9 bases matching TRBD1. Germline values: CDR1 SGDLS, CDR2 YYNGEE. CDR3 size: 14 residues. Trimming at V came to 0 bases and at J to 6 bases, leaving 0 bases not matched to a gene.

CDR3 nucleotide sequence: TGTGCCAGCAGCTCAGGGGTAGTCAATGAGCAGTTCTTC. Its protein product is CASSSGVVNEQFF. The rearrangement uses TRBV12-3 or TRBV12-4 and TRBJ2-1; TRBD1 might be the D (6 bases). The V end lost 6 bases, the J end lost 6 bases, and 12 bases lay between the germline ends. This CDR3 is 13 amino acids long.

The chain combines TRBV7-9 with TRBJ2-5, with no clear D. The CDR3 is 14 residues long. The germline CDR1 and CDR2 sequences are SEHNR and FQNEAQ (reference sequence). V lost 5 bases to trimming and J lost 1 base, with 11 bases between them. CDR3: CASSRHTPQETQYF. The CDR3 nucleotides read TGTGCCAGCAGCAGACATACCCCCCAAGAGACCCAGTACTTC.